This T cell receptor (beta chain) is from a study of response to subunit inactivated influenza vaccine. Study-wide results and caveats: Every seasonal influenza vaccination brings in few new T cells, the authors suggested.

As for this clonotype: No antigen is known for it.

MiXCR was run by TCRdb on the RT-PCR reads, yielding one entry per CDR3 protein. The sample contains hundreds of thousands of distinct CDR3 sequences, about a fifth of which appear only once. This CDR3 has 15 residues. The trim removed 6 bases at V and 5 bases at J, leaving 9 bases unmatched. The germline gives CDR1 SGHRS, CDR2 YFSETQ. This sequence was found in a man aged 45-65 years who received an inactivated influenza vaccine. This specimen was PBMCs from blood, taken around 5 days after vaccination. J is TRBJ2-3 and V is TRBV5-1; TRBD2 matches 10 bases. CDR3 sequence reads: CASTFSGGSGDTQYF. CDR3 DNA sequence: TGCGCCAGCACGTTTAGCGGGGGGTCCGGAGATACGCAGTATTTT.